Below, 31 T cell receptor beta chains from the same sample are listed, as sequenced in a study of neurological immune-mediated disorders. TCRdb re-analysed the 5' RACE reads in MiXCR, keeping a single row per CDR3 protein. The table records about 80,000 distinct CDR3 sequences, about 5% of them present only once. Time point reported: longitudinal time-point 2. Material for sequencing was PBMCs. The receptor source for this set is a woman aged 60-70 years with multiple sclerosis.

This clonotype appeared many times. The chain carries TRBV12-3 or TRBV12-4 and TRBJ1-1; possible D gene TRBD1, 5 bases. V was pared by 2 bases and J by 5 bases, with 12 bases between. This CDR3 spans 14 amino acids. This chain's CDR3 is CASSLQGWGTEAFF. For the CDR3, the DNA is TGTGCCAGCAGTTTACAGGGTTGGGGGACTGAAGCTTTCTTT.

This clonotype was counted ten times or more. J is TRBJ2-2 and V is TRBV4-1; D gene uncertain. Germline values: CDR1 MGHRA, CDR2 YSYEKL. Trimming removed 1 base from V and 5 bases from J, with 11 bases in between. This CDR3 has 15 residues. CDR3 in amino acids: CASSQVKGITGELFF. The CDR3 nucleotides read TGCGCCAGCAGCCAAGTTAAAGGGATAACCGGGGAGCTGTTTTTT.

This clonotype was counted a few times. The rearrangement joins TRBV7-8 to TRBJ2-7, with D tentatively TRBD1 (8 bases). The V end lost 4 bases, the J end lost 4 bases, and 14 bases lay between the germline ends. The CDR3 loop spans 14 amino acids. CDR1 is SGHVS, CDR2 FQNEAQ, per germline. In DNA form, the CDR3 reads TGTGCCAGCAGCTATTACAGGGGGGGGTACGAGCAGTACTTC. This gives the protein CASSYYRGGYEQYF.

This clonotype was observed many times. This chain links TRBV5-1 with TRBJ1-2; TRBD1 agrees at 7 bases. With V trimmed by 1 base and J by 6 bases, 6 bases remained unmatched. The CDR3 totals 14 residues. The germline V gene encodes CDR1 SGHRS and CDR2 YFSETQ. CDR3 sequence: CASSLNRQGHGYTF. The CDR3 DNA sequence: TGCGCCAGCAGCTTGAACCGACAGGGACATGGCTACACCTTC.

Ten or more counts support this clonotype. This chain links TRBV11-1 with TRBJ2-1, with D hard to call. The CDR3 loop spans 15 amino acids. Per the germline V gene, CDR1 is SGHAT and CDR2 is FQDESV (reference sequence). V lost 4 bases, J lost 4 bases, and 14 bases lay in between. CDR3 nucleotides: TGTGCCAGCAGCTCTGATCCAACCAGATACAATGAGCAGTTCTTC. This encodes CASSSDPTRYNEQFF. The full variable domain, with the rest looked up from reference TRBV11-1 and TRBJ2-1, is EAEVAQSPRYKITEKSQAVAFWCDPISGHATLYWYRQILGQGPELLVQFQDESVVDDSQLPKDRFSAERLKGVDSTLKIQPAELGDSAMYLCASSSDPTRYNEQFFGPGTRLTVL.

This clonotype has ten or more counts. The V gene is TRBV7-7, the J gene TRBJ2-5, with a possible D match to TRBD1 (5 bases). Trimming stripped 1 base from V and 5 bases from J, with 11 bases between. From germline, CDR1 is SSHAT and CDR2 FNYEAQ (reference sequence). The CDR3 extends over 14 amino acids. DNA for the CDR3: TGTGCCAGCAGCTTAGTCGCAGGGTTTGAGACCCAGTACTTC. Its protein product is CASSLVAGFETQYF.

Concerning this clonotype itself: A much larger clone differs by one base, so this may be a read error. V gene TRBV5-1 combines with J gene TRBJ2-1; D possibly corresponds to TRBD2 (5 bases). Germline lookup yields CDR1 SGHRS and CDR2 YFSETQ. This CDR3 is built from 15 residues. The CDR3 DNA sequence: TGCACCAGCATTGTCCAGGCTGGGAGCTACAATGAGCAGTTCTTC. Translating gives CTSIVQAGSYNEQFF.

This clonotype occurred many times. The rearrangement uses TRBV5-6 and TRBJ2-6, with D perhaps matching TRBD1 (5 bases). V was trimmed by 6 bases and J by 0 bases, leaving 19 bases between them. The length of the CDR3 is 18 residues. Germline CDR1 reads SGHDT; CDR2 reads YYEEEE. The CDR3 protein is CASTLGDRDFSGANVLTF. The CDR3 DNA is TGTGCCAGCACCCTTGGCGACAGAGACTTCTCTGGGGCCAACGTCCTGACTTTC.

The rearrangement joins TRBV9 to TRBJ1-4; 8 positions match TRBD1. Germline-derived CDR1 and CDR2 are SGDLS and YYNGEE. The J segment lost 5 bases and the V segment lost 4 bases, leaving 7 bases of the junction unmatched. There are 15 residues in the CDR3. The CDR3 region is CASSPMGQANEKLFF. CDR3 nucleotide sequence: TGTGCCAGCAGCCCCATGGGACAGGCAAATGAAAAACTGTTTTTT.

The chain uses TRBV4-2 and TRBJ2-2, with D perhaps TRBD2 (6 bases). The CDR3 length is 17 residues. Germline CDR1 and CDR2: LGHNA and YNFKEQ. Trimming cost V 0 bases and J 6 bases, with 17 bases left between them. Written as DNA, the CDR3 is TGTGCCAGCAGCCAAGAAGGGAGGCAGGGTTTTTCCGGGGAGCTGTTTTTT. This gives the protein CASSQEGRQGFSGELFF.

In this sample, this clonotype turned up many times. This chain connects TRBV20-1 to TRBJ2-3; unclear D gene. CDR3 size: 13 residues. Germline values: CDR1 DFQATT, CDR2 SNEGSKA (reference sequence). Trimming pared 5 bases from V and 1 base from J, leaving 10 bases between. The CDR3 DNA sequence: TGCAGTGCTCCAGGAGTCGGCACAGATACGCAGTATTTT. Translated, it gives CSAPGVGTDTQYF.

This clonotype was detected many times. As DNA, the CDR3 is TGCGCCAGCAGCTTTGACGGGGGCAATATTCGGAATGAGCAGTTCTTC. This gives the protein CASSFDGGNIRNEQFF. The rearrangement uses TRBV5-1 and TRBJ2-1; TRBD1 or TRBD2 may be the D gene (6 bases each). Trimming took off 2 bases at V and 7 bases at J, with 19 bases between the two ends. Germline CDR1 reads SGHRS; CDR2 reads YFSETQ. The CDR3 extends over 16 amino acids.

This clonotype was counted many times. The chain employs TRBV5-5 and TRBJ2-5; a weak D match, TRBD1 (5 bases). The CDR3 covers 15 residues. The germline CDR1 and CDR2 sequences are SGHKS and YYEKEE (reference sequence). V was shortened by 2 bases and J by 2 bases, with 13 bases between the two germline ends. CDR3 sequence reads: CASSLGAAEQETQYF. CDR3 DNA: TGTGCCAGCAGCTTAGGGGCTGCGGAACAAGAGACCCAGTACTTC. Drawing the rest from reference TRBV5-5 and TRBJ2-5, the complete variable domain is DAGVTQSPTHLIKTRGQQVTLRCSPISGHKSVSWYQQVLGQGPQFIFQYYEKEERGRGNFPDRFSARQFPNYSSELNVNALLLGDSALYLCASSLGAAEQETQYFGPGTRLLVL.

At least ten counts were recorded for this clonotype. The CDR3 bases are TGTGCCAGCAGTTTTGGGTTTACCTCACCCCTCCACTTT. Translating gives CASSFGFTSPLHF. This chain uses TRBV12-3 or TRBV12-4 with TRBJ1-6; no clear D. With 3 bases removed from V and 10 bases from J, the gap between germline ends came to 10 bases. The CDR3 contains 13 residues.

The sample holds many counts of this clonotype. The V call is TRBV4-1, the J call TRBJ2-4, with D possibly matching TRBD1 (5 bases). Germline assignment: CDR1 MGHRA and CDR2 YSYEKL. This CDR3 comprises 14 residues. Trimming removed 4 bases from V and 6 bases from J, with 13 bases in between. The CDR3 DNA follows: TGCGCCAGCAGCCTTAAGTCGGACACAAACATTCAGTACTTC. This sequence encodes CASSLKSDTNIQYF.

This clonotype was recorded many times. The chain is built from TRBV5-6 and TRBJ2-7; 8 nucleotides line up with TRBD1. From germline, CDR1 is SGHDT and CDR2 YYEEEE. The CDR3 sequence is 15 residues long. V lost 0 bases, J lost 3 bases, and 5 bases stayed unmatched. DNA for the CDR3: TGTGCCAGCAGCTTGGGAGGGACAGGAAACTACGAGCAGTACTTC. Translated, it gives CASSLGGTGNYEQYF.

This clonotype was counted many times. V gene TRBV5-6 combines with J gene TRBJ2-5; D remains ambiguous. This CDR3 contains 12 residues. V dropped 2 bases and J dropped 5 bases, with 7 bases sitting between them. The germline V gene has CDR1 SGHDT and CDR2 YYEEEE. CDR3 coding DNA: TGTGCCAGCAGCTTTGGGTCGGAGACCCAGTACTTC. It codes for CASSFGSETQYF.

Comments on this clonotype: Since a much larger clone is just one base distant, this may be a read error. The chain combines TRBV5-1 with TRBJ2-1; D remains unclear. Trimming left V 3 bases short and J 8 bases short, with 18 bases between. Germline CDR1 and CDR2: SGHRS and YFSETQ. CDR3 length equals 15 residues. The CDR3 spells CASSSVVTFVDEQFF. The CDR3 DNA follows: TGCGCCAGCAGCTCCGTGGTGACTTTCGTCGATGAGCAGTTCTTC.

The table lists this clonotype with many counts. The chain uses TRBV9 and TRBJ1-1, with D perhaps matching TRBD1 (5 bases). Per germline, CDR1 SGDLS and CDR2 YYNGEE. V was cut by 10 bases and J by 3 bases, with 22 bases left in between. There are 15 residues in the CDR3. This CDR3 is CASTSGALRDTEAFF. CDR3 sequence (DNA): TGTGCCTCAACGTCCGGGGCCCTGAGGGACACTGAAGCTTTCTTT.

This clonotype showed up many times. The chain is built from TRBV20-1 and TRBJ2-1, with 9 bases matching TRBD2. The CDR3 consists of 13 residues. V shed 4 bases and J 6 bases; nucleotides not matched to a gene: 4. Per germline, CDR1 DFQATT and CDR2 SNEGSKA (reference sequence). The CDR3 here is CSAISGGPNEQFF. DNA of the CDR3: TGCAGTGCTATTAGCGGGGGACCCAATGAGCAGTTCTTC.

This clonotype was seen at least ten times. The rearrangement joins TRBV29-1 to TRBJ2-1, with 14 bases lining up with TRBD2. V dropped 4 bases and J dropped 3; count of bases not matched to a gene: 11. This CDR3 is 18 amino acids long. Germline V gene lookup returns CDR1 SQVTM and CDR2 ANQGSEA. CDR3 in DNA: TGCAGCGTTGCATGGGGGACTAGCGGGGGCTATGACTACAATGAGCAGTTCTTC. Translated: CSVAWGTSGGYDYNEQFF.

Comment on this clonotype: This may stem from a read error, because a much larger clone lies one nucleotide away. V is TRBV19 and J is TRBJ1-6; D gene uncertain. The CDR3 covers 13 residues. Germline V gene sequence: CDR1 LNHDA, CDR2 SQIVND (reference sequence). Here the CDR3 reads CACRQVDNSPLHF. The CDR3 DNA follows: TGTGCCTGTAGGCAGGTGGATAATTCACCCCTCCACTTT.

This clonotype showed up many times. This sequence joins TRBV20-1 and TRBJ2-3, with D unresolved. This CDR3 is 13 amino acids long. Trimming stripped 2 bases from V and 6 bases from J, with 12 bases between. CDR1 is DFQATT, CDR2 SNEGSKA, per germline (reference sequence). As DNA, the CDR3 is TGCAGTGCTAGACCCCCGGCCGGCGATACGCAGTATTTT. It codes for CSARPPAGDTQYF.

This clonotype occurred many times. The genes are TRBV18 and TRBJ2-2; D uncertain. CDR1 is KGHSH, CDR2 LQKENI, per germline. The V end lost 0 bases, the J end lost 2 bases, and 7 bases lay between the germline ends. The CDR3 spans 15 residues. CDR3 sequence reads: CASSPPRLNTGELFF. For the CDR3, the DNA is TGTGCCAGCTCACCACCGCGGCTCAACACCGGGGAGCTGTTTTTT.

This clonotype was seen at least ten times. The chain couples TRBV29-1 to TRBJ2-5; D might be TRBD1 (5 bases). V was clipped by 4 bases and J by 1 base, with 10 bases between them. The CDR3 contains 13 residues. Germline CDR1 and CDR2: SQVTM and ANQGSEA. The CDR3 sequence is CSVGAGIQETQYF. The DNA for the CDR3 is TGCAGCGTTGGGGCAGGGATCCAAGAGACCCAGTACTTC.

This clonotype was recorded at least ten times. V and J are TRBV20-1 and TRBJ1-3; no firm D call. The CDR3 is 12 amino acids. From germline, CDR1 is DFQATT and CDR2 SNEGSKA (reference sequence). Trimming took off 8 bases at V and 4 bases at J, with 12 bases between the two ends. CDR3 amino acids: CSLRTRGNTIYF. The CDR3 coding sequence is TGCAGTTTAAGGACTAGGGGAAACACCATATATTTT.

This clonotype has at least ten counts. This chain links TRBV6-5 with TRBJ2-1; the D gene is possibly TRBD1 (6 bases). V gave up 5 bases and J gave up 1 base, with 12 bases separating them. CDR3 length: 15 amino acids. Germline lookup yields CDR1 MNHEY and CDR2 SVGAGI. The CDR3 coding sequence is TGTGCCAGCAGTAAAAACAGGGTATCCTACAATGAGCAGTTCTTC. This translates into CASSKNRVSYNEQFF.

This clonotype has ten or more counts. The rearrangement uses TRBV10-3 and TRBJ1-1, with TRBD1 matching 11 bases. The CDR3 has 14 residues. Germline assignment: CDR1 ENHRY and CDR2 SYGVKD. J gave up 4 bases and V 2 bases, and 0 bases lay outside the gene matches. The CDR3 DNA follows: TGTGCCATCAGTGAGGGACAGGGGGCCACTGAAGCTTTCTTT. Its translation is CAISEGQGATEAFF.

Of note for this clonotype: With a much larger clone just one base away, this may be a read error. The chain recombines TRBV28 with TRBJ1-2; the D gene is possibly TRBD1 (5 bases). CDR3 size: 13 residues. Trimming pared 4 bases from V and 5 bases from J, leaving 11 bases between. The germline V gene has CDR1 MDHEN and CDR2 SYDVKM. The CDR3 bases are TGTGCCAGCAGTTCCGGGACCTTTTATGGCTACACCTTC. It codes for CASSSGTFYGYTF.

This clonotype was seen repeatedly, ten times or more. In nucleotides, the CDR3 is TGTGCCACCAGCGGCAACGGGGGGGCTAATTCACCCCTCCACTTT. Amino acids: CATSGNGGANSPLHF. This chain joins TRBV15 and TRBJ1-6; D possibly corresponds to TRBD1 (6 bases). The CDR3 has 15 amino acids. Trimming took 5 bases from V and 6 from J, leaving 14 bases between them. Germline-derived CDR1 and CDR2 are LNHNV and YYDKDF (reference sequence). Together with reference TRBV15 and TRBJ1-6, the CDR3 gives the full variable domain: DAMVIQNPRYQVTQFGKPVTLSCSQTLNHNVMYWYQQKSSQAPKLLFHYYDKDFNNEADTPDNFQSRRPNTSFCFLDIRSPGLGDTAMYLCATSGNGGANSPLHFGNGTRLTVT.

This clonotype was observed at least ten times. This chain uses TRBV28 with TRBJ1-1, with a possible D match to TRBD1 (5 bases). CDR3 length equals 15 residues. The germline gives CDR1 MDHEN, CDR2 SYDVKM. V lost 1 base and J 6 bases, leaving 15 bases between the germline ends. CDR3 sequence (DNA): TGTGCCAGCAGTTTATTTCAGACGCGAGGGGCTGAAGCTTTCTTT. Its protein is CASSLFQTRGAEAFF. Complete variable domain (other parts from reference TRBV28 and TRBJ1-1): DVKVTQSSRYLVKRTGEKVFLECVQDMDHENMFWYRQDPGLGLRLIYFSYDVKMKEKGDIPEGYSVSREKKERFSLILESASTNQTSMYLCASSLFQTRGAEAFFGQGTRLTVV.